This entry lists 24 T cell receptor beta chains sequenced from one sample in a study of blood T cells in healthy people across ages. A second roughly 6 to 11 cycle PCR used barcoded and J-beta primers. TCRdb independently ran MiXCR on the 5' RACE reads; one entry per CDR3 protein. Of 650,000 to 1,000,000 distinct CDR3 sequences in the sample, around 34% were seen once. The sample comprised blood. These receptors came from a man between 18 and 35 years old in good health.

This clonotype was picked up many times. This chain joins TRBV9 and TRBJ2-1; TRBD2 is a possible D gene (5 bases). The CDR3 covers 17 residues. Looked up from germline, CDR1 is SGDLS and CDR2 is YYNGEE. V lost 0 bases and J lost 7, with 20 bases in between. CDR3 protein: CASSVGGSPGLLNEQFF. The CDR3 region has the DNA TGTGCCAGCAGCGTAGGAGGGTCTCCGGGCCTTTTGAATGAGCAGTTCTTC.

This clonotype is a singleton in its sample. The chain links TRBV4-3 to TRBJ1-2, with D possibly TRBD1 on 6 matching bases. Germline-derived CDR1 and CDR2 are LGHNA and YSLEER. This CDR3 is built from 14 residues. Trimming cost V 1 base and J 7 bases, with 13 bases left between them. DNA of the CDR3: TGCGCCAGCAGCCAAGGGCAACAGGGAGTTGGCTACACCTTC. The encoded protein is CASSQGQQGVGYTF.

The J gene is TRBJ1-4, the V gene TRBV4-1; 8 bases align to TRBD1. The CDR3 has 16 amino acids. Germline V gene sequence: CDR1 MGHRA, CDR2 YSYEKL. With V trimmed by 1 base and J by 3 bases, 4 bases remained unmatched. The CDR3 DNA sequence: TGCGCCAGCAGCCAAGGAGGACAGGGCGCTAATGAAAAACTGTTTTTT. Its protein product is CASSQGGQGANEKLFF.

This clonotype was detected many times. V and J are TRBV12-3 or TRBV12-4 and TRBJ2-7; D remains unclear. Trimming pared 0 bases from V and 4 bases from J, leaving 19 bases between. This CDR3 is built from 17 residues. Here the CDR3 DNA reads TGTGCCAGCAGTTTAGCGCGAGGACGCGTTGCGGTGTACGAGCAGTACTTC. Its protein is CASSLARGRVAVYEQYF.

This clonotype was detected many times. This chain connects TRBV4-3 to TRBJ1-5; tentative D call: TRBD1 (6 bases). Germline V gene sequence: CDR1 LGHNA, CDR2 YSLEER. There are 15 residues in the CDR3. V gave up 0 bases and J gave up 3 bases, with 9 bases separating them. CDR3 sequence: CASSQDGQPNQPQHF. CDR3 nucleotide sequence: TGCGCCAGCAGCCAAGATGGACAGCCCAATCAGCCCCAGCATTTT.

In its sample, this clonotype was seen a few times. The chain joins TRBV12-3 or TRBV12-4 to TRBJ1-5; 8 bases match TRBD1. V was pared by 7 bases and J by 4 bases, with 9 bases of the junction left unmatched. This CDR3 spans 15 amino acids. The CDR3 is CASTLRQGSNQPQHF. CDR3 sequence (DNA): TGTGCCAGCACCCTTCGACAGGGGTCGAATCAGCCCCAGCATTTT.

This clonotype was detected ten times or more. V gene TRBV5-1 combines with J gene TRBJ2-7; possible D gene TRBD1, 6 bases. Trimming stripped 5 bases from V and 7 bases from J, with 16 bases between. The CDR3 is 13 amino acids. The germline V gene has CDR1 SGHRS and CDR2 YFSETQ. The CDR3 loop is CASRWDTPSEQYF. CDR3 sequence (DNA): TGCGCCAGCAGATGGGACACTCCTAGTGAGCAGTACTTC. The whole variable domain, remainder taken from reference TRBV5-1 and TRBJ2-7, is KAGVTQTPRYLIKTRGQQVTLSCSPISGHRSVSWYQQTPGQGLQFLFEYFSETQRNKGNFPGRFSGRQFSNSRSEMNVSTLELGDSALYLCASRWDTPSEQYFGPGTRLTVT.

This clonotype was recorded at least ten times. V and J are TRBV20-1 and TRBJ2-3; D is unresolved. The CDR3 sequence is 13 residues long. From germline, CDR1 is DFQATT and CDR2 SNEGSKA (reference sequence). V was shortened by 3 bases and J by 2 bases, with 9 bases between the two germline ends. CDR3 amino acids: CSASRGDTDTQYF. CDR3 bases: TGCAGTGCTAGCCGCGGAGACACAGATACGCAGTATTTT.

Written as DNA, the CDR3 is TGTGCCTGGAACCCCGGGGCGGCTAGCAATCAGCCCCAGCATTTT. The encoded protein is CAWNPGAASNQPQHF. The chain is built from TRBV30 and TRBJ1-5, with D possibly being TRBD1 (5 bases). This CDR3 spans 15 amino acids. In germline, CDR1 is GTSNPN, CDR2 SVGIG (reference sequence). Trimming removed 4 bases at V and 0 bases at J, with 13 bases between.

The table lists this clonotype with a count of one. J is TRBJ2-2 and V is TRBV10-3; 12 bases line up with TRBD2. V gave up 10 bases and J gave up 2 bases; unmatched junction bases: 8. The CDR3 spans 16 residues. Germline lookup yields CDR1 ENHRY and CDR2 SYGVKD. The CDR3 DNA is TGTGCCACCAAAGAACTAGCGGGGGGAAACACCGGGGAGCTGTTTTTT. Translating gives CATKELAGGNTGELFF.

This clonotype was observed many times. The CDR3 is CASSRGSNEQFF. The CDR3 nucleotides are TGTGCCAGCAGCCGGGGGAGCAATGAGCAGTTCTTC. J is TRBJ2-1 and V is TRBV12-3 or TRBV12-4, with D possibly matching TRBD2 (6 bases). The V gene lost 6 bases and the J gene lost 6 bases, with 9 bases spanning the gap. There are 12 residues in the CDR3.

This clonotype occurred many times. This chain connects TRBV4-1 to TRBJ2-1; D gene unclear. Trimming removed 0 bases at V and 2 bases at J, with 8 bases between. Looked up from germline, CDR1 is MGHRA and CDR2 is YSYEKL. This CDR3 region has 15 residues. CDR3 residues: CASSQDGPTYNEQFF. The CDR3 coding sequence is TGCGCCAGCAGCCAAGATGGGCCGACCTACAATGAGCAGTTCTTC.

This clonotype is a singleton in its sample. Compared with germline, one end of the junction differs, possibly owing to a read error. The chain is built from TRBV12-3 or TRBV12-4 and TRBJ1-1; 7 bases are shared with TRBD1. CDR3 length: 14 residues. In nucleotides, the CDR3 is TGTGCCAGCAGTTCCGGGACAGTGAACGCTGAAGCTTTCTTT. Its translation is CASSSGTVNAEAFF.

The chain is built from TRBV12-3 or TRBV12-4 and TRBJ2-1; 7 positions match TRBD2. V lost 5 bases and J lost 4; bases outside the gene matches: 8. This CDR3 spans 15 amino acids. The CDR3 sequence is CASSETTSRYNEQFF. Here the CDR3 DNA reads TGTGCCAGCAGTGAGACGACTAGCAGATACAATGAGCAGTTCTTC.

This sequence joins TRBV12-3 or TRBV12-4 and TRBJ1-1; tentatively, D is TRBD1 (6 bases). The V end lost 7 bases, the J end lost 3 bases, and 15 bases lay between the germline ends. The CDR3 has 14 residues. This CDR3 is CASNLGQLDTEAFF. CDR3 in DNA: TGTGCCAGCAACCTAGGACAGTTGGACACTGAAGCTTTCTTT.

The gene calls are TRBV12-3 or TRBV12-4 and TRBJ2-4; D is perhaps TRBD1 (6 bases). The DNA end is a closer match to TRBJ2-7, so the J assignment may be wrong. The CDR3 is made up of 13 amino acids. CDR3 DNA sequence: TGTGCCAGCAGGGTACAGGGTTCCTACGAGCAGTACTTC. Protein product: CASRVQGSYEQYF.

This clonotype was seen only a few times. This chain uses TRBV7-9 with TRBJ2-1; 7 nucleotides align to TRBD1. TRBJ2-7 matches the DNA end more closely, so the J call is doubtful. The CDR3 extends over 14 amino acids. Germline CDR1 is SEHNR and CDR2 is FQNEAQ (reference sequence). CDR3 amino acids: CASSSGTVHNEQYF. In DNA, the CDR3 is TGTGCCAGCAGCTCAGGGACAGTACACAATGAGCAGTACTTC.

This chain links TRBV7-2 with TRBJ1-2, with D uncertain. The CDR3 totals 15 residues. Germline V gene lookup returns CDR1 SGHTA and CDR2 FQGNSA. Trimming cost V 5 bases and J 2 bases, with 15 bases left between them. Written as DNA, the CDR3 is TGTGCCAGCAGCCCGCCGCGGGGAATAAACTATGGCTACACCTTC. Translating it yields CASSPPRGINYGYTF.

Only a few counts were recorded for this clonotype. The chain joins TRBV5-4 to TRBJ2-1, with D possibly matching TRBD2 (6 bases). V gave up 0 bases and J gave up 10 bases, with 14 bases separating them. The CDR3 contains 14 residues. In germline, CDR1 is SGHNT, CDR2 YYREEE (reference sequence). The CDR3 region is CASSLGFGGHEQFF. Here the CDR3 DNA reads TGTGCCAGCAGCTTGGGATTCGGAGGGCACGAGCAGTTCTTC.

This clonotype was counted only a few times. The rearrangement uses TRBV7-3 and TRBJ2-7; no definite D call. This CDR3 is built from 15 residues. The germline V gene has CDR1 SGHTA and CDR2 FQGTGA. V was pared by 5 bases and J by 7 bases, with 21 bases between. The CDR3 region is CASSPNGLFVDEQYF. The DNA of the CDR3 is TGTGCCAGCAGCCCTAACGGCCTTTTTGTAGATGAGCAGTACTTC.

V usage is TRBV3-1 and J usage is TRBJ2-7; the D gene is possibly TRBD2 (6 bases). V was pared by 0 bases and J by 5 bases, with 11 bases between. Germline CDR1 reads LGHDT; CDR2 reads YNNKEL (reference sequence). The CDR3 runs to 14 residues. The CDR3 DNA sequence: TGTGCCAGCAGCCAAGAGGGGGGATACCACGAGCAGTACTTC. Its protein is CASSQEGGYHEQYF.

This clonotype has at least ten counts. The chain carries TRBV12-3 or TRBV12-4 and TRBJ2-1, with D possibly being TRBD1 (6 bases). V was cut by 2 bases and J by 10 bases, with 9 bases left in between. The CDR3 runs to 12 residues. The CDR3 bases are TGTGCCAGCAGTTTACAGGGGATGGAGCAGTTCTTC. It codes for CASSLQGMEQFF.

There are many counts of this clonotype. The chain carries TRBV5-1 and TRBJ2-1, with D possibly being TRBD1 (5 bases). With 0 bases removed from V and 4 bases from J, the gap between germline ends came to 14 bases. CDR3 length: 16 residues. Germline CDR1 SGHRS, CDR2 YFSETQ. CDR3 DNA: TGCGCCAGCAGCTTGGGGGTCATCGACAGATACAATGAGCAGTTCTTC. It is translated as CASSLGVIDRYNEQFF.

A remark on this clonotype: At one end, the junction sequence differs from germline, possibly due to a read error. The chain couples TRBV20-1 to TRBJ2-7; possibly TRBD2 for D (6 bases). There are 12 residues in the CDR3. Germline-derived CDR1 and CDR2 are DFQATT and SNEGSKA (reference sequence). The CDR3 reads CGARDGGREQYF. For the CDR3, the DNA is TGCGGTGCTAGAGATGGGGGGAGGGAGCAGTACTTC.